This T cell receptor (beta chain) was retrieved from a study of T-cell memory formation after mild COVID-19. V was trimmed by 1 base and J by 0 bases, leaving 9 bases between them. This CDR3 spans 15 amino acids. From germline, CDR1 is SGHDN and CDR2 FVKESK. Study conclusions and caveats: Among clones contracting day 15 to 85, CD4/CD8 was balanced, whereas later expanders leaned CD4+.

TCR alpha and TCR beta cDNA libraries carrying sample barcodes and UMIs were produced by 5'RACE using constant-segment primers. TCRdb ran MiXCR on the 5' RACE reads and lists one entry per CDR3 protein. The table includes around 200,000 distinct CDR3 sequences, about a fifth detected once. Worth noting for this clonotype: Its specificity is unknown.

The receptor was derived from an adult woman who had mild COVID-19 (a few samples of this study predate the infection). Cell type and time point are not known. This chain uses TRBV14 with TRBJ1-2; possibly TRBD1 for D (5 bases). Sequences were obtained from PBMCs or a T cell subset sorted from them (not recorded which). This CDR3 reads CASSQVTGPNYGYTF. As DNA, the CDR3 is TGTGCCAGCAGCCAAGTCACAGGACCTAACTATGGCTACACCTTC.